These 14 T cell receptor beta chains share one sample of origin, sequenced in a study of CD8+ T cells in alopecia areata listed by TCRdb under 2018. Taken with the paper, the label for treatment or condition translates to: oral pan-JAK inhibitor, 5-10 mg twice daily. Preparation of the library involved the immunoSEQ multiplex PCR assay. RNA was extracted from all samples and reverse transcribed into cDNA, which served as template for TCR sequencing. What TCRdb holds here is the immuneACCESS table cut down to in-frame rearrangements. Part of the clones is not present; checked against another copy, under half of the missing clones reflect an unresolved V gene, and the others are unexplained. In all, the sample holds roughly 230,000 clones, and around two fifths of those were seen once. The top ten clonotypes cover about 2.6% of the sample. The sample was CD4+ T cells sorted from blood, taken at approximately week 36, from a patient treated with tofacitinib. These receptors were taken from a human donor with alopecia areata.

The V call is TRBV19, the J call TRBJ1-2, with D unresolved. This CDR3 contains 12 residues. Between the trimmed V and J ends, which lost 6 bases and 8 bases, there was a span of 13 bases. The germline gives CDR1 LNHDA, CDR2 SQIVND (reference sequence). CDR3 DNA sequence: TGTGCCAGTAGATCGGACGGGTTCGGCTACACCTTC. As protein: CASRSDGFGYTF.

This clone was seen a few times. The rearrangement joins TRBV27 to TRBJ2-1; 10 bases are shared with TRBD1. With V trimmed by 5 bases and J by 8 bases, 12 bases remained unmatched. Germline CDR1 MNHEY, CDR2 SMNVEV (reference sequence). The CDR3 sequence is 16 residues long. In DNA form, the CDR3 reads TGTGCCAGCAGTGTGTTCCGGGACAGGGGACCGCATGAGCAGTTCTTC. As protein: CASSVFRDRGPHEQFF.

V gene TRBV27 combines with J gene TRBJ2-5, with TRBD2 matching over 10 bases. Germline V gives CDR1 MNHEY, CDR2 SMNVEV (reference sequence). V trimming: 6 bases; J trimming: 4 bases; junction bases outside the gene matches: 11. The CDR3 is 16 residues long. The DNA for the CDR3 is TGTGCCAGCAGGCTACTAGCGGGAAATCGCAGAGAGACCCAGTACTTC. It yields the protein CASRLLAGNRRETQYF.

This clone has a handful of counts. The V gene is TRBV10-3, the J gene TRBJ1-5; 10 bases are a match to TRBD1. The junction had 1 base not matched to a gene; V was cut back by 4 bases and J by 4 bases. The CDR3 is 14 amino acids. Germline lookup yields CDR1 ENHRY and CDR2 SYGVKD. The CDR3 sequence: CAISGGQGNQPQHF. The CDR3 DNA reads TGTGCCATCAGTGGGGGACAGGGGAATCAGCCCCAGCATTTT.

A word on this clone: One end of the junction does not line up with germline, which may come from a read error. This sequence joins TRBV5-4 and TRBJ2-4; the match to TRBD1 covers 8 bases. The germline CDR1 and CDR2 sequences are SGHNT and YYREEE (reference sequence). This CDR3 region has 12 residues. Here the CDR3 DNA reads TGTGCCAGCAGCTTGGTAACAGGGGGGTTAACTTTC. This gives the protein CASSLVTGGLTF.

The chain joins TRBV11-2 to TRBJ1-5, with unresolved D. This CDR3 has 14 residues. V lost 5 bases to trimming and J lost 7 bases, with 15 bases between them. Germline V CDR1 and CDR2: SGHAT, FQNNGV. CDR3 protein: CASSAGRVGQPQHF. The CDR3 nucleotides are TGTGCCAGCAGCGCGGGGAGGGTTGGACAGCCCCAGCATTTT.

There are a few counts of this clone. The gene calls are TRBV5-1 and TRBJ2-5; TRBD1 aligns across 7 bases. V gave up 4 bases and J gave up 5 bases; unmatched junction bases: 8. Germline V gene lookup returns CDR1 SGHRS and CDR2 YFSETQ. CDR3 length: 14 residues. This CDR3 reads CASSPRQGGETQYF. Written as DNA, the CDR3 is TGCGCCAGCAGCCCAAGACAGGGCGGGGAGACCCAGTACTTC. The full variable domain, completed using reference TRBV5-1 and TRBJ2-5, is KAGVTQTPRYLIKTRGQQVTLSCSPISGHRSVSWYQQTPGQGLQFLFEYFSETQRNKGNFPGRFSGRQFSNSRSEMNVSTLELGDSALYLCASSPRQGGETQYFGPGTRLLVL.

This clone was recorded only once. The gene calls are TRBV27 and TRBJ1-1, with 10 bases aligning to TRBD1. Germline V lookup: CDR1 MNHEY, CDR2 SMNVEV (reference sequence). Trimming took 3 bases from V and 4 from J; bases not matched to a gene: 8. The CDR3 is 16 residues long. CDR3 DNA: TGTGCCAGCAGTTTCAGACAGGGGGCGCGGGGCACTGAAGCTTTCTTT. The encoded protein is CASSFRQGARGTEAFF.

V gene TRBV30 combines with J gene TRBJ2-3, with D unresolved. This CDR3 spans 14 amino acids. The germline V gene encodes CDR1 GTSNPN and CDR2 SVGIG (reference sequence). V was pared by 5 bases and J by 1 base, with 13 bases between. CDR3 in amino acids: CAWVKGAGTDTQYF. The CDR3 DNA is TGTGCCTGGGTTAAAGGCGCTGGCACAGATACGCAGTATTTT.

This clone was detected ten times or more. The chain recombines TRBV5-1 with TRBJ2-5; no clear D. The V gene's germline CDR1 is SGHRS and CDR2 YFSETQ. V lost 0 bases, J lost 3 bases, and 3 bases lay in between. The CDR3 spans 12 residues. In DNA, the CDR3 is TGCGCCAGCAGCTTGGAAGAAGAGACCCAGTACTTC. Translated, it gives CASSLEEETQYF. The whole variable domain, remainder taken from reference TRBV5-1 and TRBJ2-5, is KAGVTQTPRYLIKTRGQQVTLSCSPISGHRSVSWYQQTPGQGLQFLFEYFSETQRNKGNFPGRFSGRQFSNSRSEMNVSTLELGDSALYLCASSLEEETQYFGPGTRLLVL.

The V call is TRBV29-1, the J call TRBJ2-7, with 7 bases aligning to TRBD1. Trimming cost V 7 bases and J 2 bases; bases outside gene matches: 11. CDR1 and CDR2 (germline): SQVTM, ANQGSEA. CDR3 length equals 14 residues. Here the CDR3 reads CSARARQGAYEQYF. In DNA form, the CDR3 reads TGCAGCGCCCGGGCACGACAGGGAGCCTACGAGCAGTACTTC.

The chain joins TRBV6-6 to TRBJ1-4; no clear D gene. This CDR3 is 14 amino acids long. Germline CDR1 and CDR2: MNHNY and SVGAGI (reference sequence). The V gene lost 4 bases and the J gene lost 8 bases, with 14 bases spanning the gap. CDR3 coding DNA: TGTGCCAGCAGTTTCCCTGGCCAGGTAGAAAAACTGTTTTTT. Translation: CASSFPGQVEKLFF.

This clone was counted a single time. The chain uses TRBV7-6 and TRBJ2-7, with TRBD1 identical over 7 bases. CDR3 length equals 15 residues. After removal of 1 base from V and 3 bases from J, the junction contained 6 bases not matched to a gene. Germline-derived CDR1 and CDR2 are SGHVS and FNYEAQ. The CDR3 DNA is TGTGCCAGCAGCTTAGGACAGGGCGGATACTACGAGCAGTACTTC. The encoded protein is CASSLGQGGYYEQYF.

The table lists this clone with many counts. This chain joins TRBV29-1 and TRBJ2-5; the match to TRBD2 covers 7 bases. With 7 bases clipped from V and 4 bases from J, the junction kept 3 bases outside the gene matches. CDR1 and CDR2 from the germline V gene are SQVTM and ANQGSEA. This CDR3 region has 11 residues. The CDR3 nucleotides are TGCAGCGCCTGGGAGGGAGAGACCCAGTACTTC. It encodes CSAWEGETQYF.